This T cell receptor beta chain came from a study of early T cells in non-severe SARS-CoV-2 infection. Turning to the study itself: Unsorted whole-blood RNA was sequenced in bulk, leaving chains unpaired.

The CDR3 length is 13 residues. Between the trimmed V and J ends, which lost 5 bases and 7 bases, there was a span of 14 bases. Germline CDR1 and CDR2: MNHNY and SVGAGI (reference sequence). Study-wide points: Matches to VDJdb favored anti-spike CD8 responses and missed private and CD4 specificities.

Researchers attached unique molecular identifiers to individual cDNA molecules. TCRdb itself ran the 5' RACE reads through MiXCR, one entry per CDR3 protein. The sample lists some 66,000 distinct CDR3 sequences, around 13% occurring once. Details on this clonotype: Its antigen is undetermined.

This clonotype was sampled from an adult who was a healthcare worker with PCR-confirmed SARS-CoV-2 infection or an uninfected control (not recorded which). Sequenced sample: whole blood. V gene TRBV6-6 combines with J gene TRBJ1-2; D is unresolved. The CDR3 reads CASSSDGVSGYTF. Written as DNA, the CDR3 is TGTGCCAGCAGTAGTGACGGTGTTAGTGGCTACACCTTC.